These T cell receptor beta chains were read from a single sample in a study of T cell responses to AZD1222 COVID-19 vaccine. TCRdb keeps only in-frame clones here, not all; method: immunoSEQ multiplex PCR. The table has roughly 120,000 clones, about 90% seen once. This sample comprised peripheral blood, obtained on day 0 of AZD1222 vaccination. These receptors were obtained from an adult in good health. CDR3s include the opening cysteine and the closing phenylalanine or tryptophan. The D gene is left open where the match is weak. Not every row has a clone size; where given, it reads once, few, many or a size class.

j_call,d_call,v_call,clone_size,cdr3_aa,cdr3_nt
TRBJ1-1,-,TRBV30,-,CACSGTSTEAFF,TGTGCCTGCTCGGGCACTAGCACTGAAGCTTTCTTT
TRBJ2-3,-,TRBV7-9,-,CASSLIADTQYF,TGTGCCAGCAGCCTTATTGCAGATACGCAGTATTTT
TRBJ1-1,TRBD1,TRBV6-1,-,CASSEQGALGTEAFF,TGTGCCAGCAGTGAACAGGGGGCGTTGGGAACTGAAGCTTTCTTT
TRBJ2-7,-,TRBV5-4,once,CASSFSVSAEQYF,TGTGCCAGCAGCTTCTCGGTTTCGGCCGAGCAGTACTTC
TRBJ2-5,-,TRBV11-1,-,CASSFGTLVETQYF,TGTGCCAGCAGCTTTGGGACTTTGGTGGAGACCCAGTACTTC
TRBJ1-1,-,TRBV27,-,CASSSQESAGEAFF,TGTGCCAGCAGTTCGCAGGAATCGGCGGGGGAAGCTTTCTTT
TRBJ2-1,TRBD1,TRBV7-9,-,CASSDRGGTYEQFF,TGTGCCAGCAGCGATCGAGGGGGCACCTATGAGCAGTTCTTC
TRBJ1-1,-,TRBV30,-,CAWSVRGGKNTEAFF,TGTGCCTGGAGTGTACGTGGGGGAAAGAACACTGAAGCTTTCTTT
TRBJ1-6,-,TRBV30,-,CAWRTDFGSPLHF,TGTGCCTGGAGGACGGATTTTGGATCACCCCTCCACTTT
TRBJ1-6,TRBD1,TRBV6-5,-,CASRTARTGGSPLHF,TGTGCCAGCCGAACAGCGAGGACAGGGGGGTCACCCCTCCACTTT
TRBJ2-2,TRBD1,TRBV27,-,CASSNRRGQGASGELFF,TGTGCCAGCAGCAACCGGAGGGGGCAGGGGGCGTCCGGGGAGCTGTTTTTT
TRBJ1-5,-,TRBV6-4,once,CASRATGYSNQPQHF,TGTGCCAGCAGGGCAACAGGATATAGCAATCAGCCCCAGCATTTT
TRBJ1-1,-,TRBV28,-,CASSPHRGTEAFF,TGTGCCAGCAGCCCTCACAGAGGCACTGAAGCTTTCTTT
TRBJ2-1,-,TRBV24-1,few,CATSHGQVDEQFF,TGTGCCACCAGTCACGGTCAGGTTGATGAGCAGTTCTTC
TRBJ1-4,-,TRBV18,-,CASSQGFGNEKLFF,TGTGCCAGCTCACAGGGGTTCGGTAATGAAAAACTGTTTTTT
TRBJ2-1,-,TRBV7-8,once,CASSLGVGGASRQFF,TGTGCCAGCAGCTTAGGTGTGGGTGGAGCTTCAAGGCAGTTCTTC
TRBJ1-4,TRBD1,TRBV9,-,CASSIAGTGAEKLFF,TGTGCCAGCAGCATTGCCGGGACAGGGGCCGAAAAACTGTTTTTT